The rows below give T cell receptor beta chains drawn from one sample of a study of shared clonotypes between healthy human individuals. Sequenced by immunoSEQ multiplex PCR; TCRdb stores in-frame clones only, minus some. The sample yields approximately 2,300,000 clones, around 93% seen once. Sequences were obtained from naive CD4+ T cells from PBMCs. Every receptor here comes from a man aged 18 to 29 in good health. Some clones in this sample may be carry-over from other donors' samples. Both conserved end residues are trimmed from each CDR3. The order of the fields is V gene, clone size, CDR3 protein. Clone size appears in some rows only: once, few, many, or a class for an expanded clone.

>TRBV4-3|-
ASSLGPVHSNQPQH
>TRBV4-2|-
ASSQEGTGGTNEKLF
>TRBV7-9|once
ASSLDRASYEQY
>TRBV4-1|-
ASSQVGSYGYT
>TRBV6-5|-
ASSYVGGYT
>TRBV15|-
ATRVAGGSDEQY
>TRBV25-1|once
ASSARGVISTDTQY
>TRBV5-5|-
ASSLDGGTYEQY
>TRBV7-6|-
ASGGGPYGYT
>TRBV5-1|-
ASSLAVGSPLH
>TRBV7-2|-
ASSTRLAGGAYEQY
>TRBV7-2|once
ASSPDRDIYNEQF
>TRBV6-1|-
ASASSYRTDTQY
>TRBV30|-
AWSVAGLLDEQY
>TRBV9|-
ASSVGRDRAYEQY
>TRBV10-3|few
ATKDRVEDTQY
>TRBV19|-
ASRQRGLGTEAF
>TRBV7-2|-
ASSLDDLDEQY
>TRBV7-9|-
ASSPGGGQPQH
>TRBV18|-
ASSPSGSTDTQY
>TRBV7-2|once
ASSLDSGQYNEQF
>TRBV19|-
ASSPGPNLEQY
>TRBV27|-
ASSQGDFSYEQY
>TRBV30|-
AWAGSYEQY
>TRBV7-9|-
ASSWGQGTGELF
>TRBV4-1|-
ASSQGGLYGYT
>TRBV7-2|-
ASSSRGGGSGNTIY
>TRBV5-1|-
ASSWDRGFYEQY
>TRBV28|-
ASIGQGVTGELF
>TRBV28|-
ASTRPGYEQY
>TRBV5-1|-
ASSLTSGASSYEQY
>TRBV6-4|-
ASRLDPVDEQF
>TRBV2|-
ASSPTRGLSYEQY